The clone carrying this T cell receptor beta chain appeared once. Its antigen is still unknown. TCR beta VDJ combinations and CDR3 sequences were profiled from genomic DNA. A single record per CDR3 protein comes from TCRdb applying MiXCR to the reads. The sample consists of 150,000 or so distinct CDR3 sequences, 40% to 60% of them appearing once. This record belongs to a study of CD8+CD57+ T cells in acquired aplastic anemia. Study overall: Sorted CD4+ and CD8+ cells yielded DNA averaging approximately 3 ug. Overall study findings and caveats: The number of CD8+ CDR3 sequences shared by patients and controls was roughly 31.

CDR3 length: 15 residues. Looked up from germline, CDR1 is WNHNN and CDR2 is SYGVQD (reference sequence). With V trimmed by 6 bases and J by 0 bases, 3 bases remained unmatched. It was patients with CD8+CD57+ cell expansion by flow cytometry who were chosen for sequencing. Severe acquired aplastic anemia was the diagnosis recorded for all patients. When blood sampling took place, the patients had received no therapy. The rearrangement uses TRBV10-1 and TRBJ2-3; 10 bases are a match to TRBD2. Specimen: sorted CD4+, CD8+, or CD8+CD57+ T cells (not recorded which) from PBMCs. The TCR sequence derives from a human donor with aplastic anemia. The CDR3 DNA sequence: TGCGCCAGCAGCCAGCGGGGGGGTAGCACAGATACGCAGTATTTT. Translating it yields CASSQRGGSTDTQYF.